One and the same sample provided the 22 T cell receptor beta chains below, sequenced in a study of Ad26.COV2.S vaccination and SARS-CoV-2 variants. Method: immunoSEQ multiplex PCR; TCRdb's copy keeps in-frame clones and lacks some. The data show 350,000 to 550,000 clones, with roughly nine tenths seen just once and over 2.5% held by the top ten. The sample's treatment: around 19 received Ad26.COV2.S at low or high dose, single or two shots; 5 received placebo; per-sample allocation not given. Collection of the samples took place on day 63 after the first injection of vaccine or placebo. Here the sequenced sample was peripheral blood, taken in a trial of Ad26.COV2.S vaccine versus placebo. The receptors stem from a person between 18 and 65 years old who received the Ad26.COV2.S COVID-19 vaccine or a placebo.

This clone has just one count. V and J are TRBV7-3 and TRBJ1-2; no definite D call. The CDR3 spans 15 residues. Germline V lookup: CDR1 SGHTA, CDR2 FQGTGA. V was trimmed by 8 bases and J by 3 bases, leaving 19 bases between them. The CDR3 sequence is CASAPQEGRDYGYTF. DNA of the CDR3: TGTGCCAGCGCCCCCCAGGAGGGTAGGGACTATGGCTACACCTTC.

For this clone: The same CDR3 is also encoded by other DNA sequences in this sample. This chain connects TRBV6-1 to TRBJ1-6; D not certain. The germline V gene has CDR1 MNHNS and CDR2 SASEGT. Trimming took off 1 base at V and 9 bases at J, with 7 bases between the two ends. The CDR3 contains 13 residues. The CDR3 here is CASSEGQGSPLHF. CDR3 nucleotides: TGTGCCAGCAGTGAAGGCCAAGGTTCACCCCTCCACTTT.

Here the CDR3 reads CASSYRASPLHF. CDR3 DNA: TGTGCCAGCAGTTATCGGGCATCACCCCTCCACTTT. V is TRBV6-5 and J is TRBJ1-6; D remains unclear. The germline V and J ends were trimmed by 3 bases and 10 bases, with 7 bases remaining between them. Germline loops: CDR1 MNHEY, CDR2 SVGAGI. This CDR3 region has 12 residues.

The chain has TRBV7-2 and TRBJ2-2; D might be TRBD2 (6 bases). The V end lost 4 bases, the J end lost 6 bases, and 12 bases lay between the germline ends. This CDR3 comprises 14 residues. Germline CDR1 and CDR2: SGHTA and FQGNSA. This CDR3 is CASSWTTGPGELFF. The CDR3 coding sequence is TGTGCCAGCAGCTGGACTACAGGACCCGGGGAGCTGTTTTTT.

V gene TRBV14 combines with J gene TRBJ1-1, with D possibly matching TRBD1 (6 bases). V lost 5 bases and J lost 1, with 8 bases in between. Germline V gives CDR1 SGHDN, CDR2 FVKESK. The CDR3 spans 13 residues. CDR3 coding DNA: TGTGCCAGCAGCGAGGACAGGAACACTGAAGCTTTCTTT. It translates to CASSEDRNTEAFF.

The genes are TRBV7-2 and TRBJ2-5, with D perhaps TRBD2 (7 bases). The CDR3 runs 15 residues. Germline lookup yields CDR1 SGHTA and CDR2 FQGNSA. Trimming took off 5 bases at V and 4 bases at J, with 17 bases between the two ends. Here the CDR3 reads CASSGLVLGGETQYF. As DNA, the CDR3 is TGTGCCAGCAGCGGACTAGTTTTAGGGGGAGAGACCCAGTACTTC. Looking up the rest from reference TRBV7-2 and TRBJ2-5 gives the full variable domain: GAGVSQSPSNKVTEKGKDVELRCDPISGHTALYWYRQSLGQGLEFLIYFQGNSAPDKSGLPSDRFSAERTGGSVSTLTIQRTQQEDSAVYLCASSGLVLGGETQYFGPGTRLLVL.

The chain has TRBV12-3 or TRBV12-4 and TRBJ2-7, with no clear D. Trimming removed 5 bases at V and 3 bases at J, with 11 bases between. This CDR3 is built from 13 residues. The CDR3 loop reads CASSLGFFYEQYV. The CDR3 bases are TGTGCCAGCAGTCTTGGTTTCTTCTACGAGCAGTACGTC.

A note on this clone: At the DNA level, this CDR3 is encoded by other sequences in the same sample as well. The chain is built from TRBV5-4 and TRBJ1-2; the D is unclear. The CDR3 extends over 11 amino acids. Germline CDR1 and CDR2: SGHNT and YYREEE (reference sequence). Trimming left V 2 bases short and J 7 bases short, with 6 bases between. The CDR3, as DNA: TGTGCCAGCAGCTTTGGTGGTGGCTACACCTTC. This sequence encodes CASSFGGGYTF.

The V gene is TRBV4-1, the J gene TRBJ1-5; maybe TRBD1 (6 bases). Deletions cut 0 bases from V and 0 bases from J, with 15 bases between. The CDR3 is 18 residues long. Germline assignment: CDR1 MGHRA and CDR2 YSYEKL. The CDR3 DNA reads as TGCGCCAGCAGCCAAGAGTTGGGGGCCAGCCGTAGCAATCAGCCCCAGCATTTT. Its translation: CASSQELGASRSNQPQHF.

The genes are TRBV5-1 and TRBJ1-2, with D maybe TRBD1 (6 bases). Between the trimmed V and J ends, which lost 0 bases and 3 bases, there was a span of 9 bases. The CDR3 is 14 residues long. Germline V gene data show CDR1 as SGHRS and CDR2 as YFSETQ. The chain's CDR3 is CASSLGRGDYGYTF. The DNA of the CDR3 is TGCGCCAGCAGCTTGGGCAGGGGTGACTATGGCTACACCTTC.

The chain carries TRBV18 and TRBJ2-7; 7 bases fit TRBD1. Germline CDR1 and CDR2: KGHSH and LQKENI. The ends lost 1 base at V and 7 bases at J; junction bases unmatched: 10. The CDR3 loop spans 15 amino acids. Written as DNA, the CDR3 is TGTGCCAGCTCACCACTTCCCTTACAGGGGTGGGAGCAGTACGTC. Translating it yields CASSPLPLQGWEQYV.

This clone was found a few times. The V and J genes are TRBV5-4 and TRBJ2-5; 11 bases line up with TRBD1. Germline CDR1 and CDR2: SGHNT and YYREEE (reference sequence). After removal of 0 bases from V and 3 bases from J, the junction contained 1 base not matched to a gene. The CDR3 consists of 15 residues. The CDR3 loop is CASSLGTGGEETQYF. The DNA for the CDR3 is TGTGCCAGCAGCTTGGGGACAGGGGGCGAAGAGACCCAGTACTTC.

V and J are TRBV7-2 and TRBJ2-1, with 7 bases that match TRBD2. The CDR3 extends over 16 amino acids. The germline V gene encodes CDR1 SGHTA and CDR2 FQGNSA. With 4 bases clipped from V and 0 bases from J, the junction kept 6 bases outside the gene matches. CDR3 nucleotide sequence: TGTGCCAGCAGCTCCCAAGCGGGGAGCTCCTACAATGAGCAGTTCTTC. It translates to CASSSQAGSSYNEQFF.

In nucleotides, the CDR3 is TGTGCCACCAGTGACCGTTCAGAGCCTCAGCCCCAGCATTTT. This sequence encodes CATSDRSEPQPQHF. The genes are TRBV24-1 and TRBJ1-5; D is uncertain. CDR1 is KGHDR and CDR2 is SFDVKD in the germline V gene. V was cut by 4 bases and J by 6 bases, with 12 bases left in between. The CDR3 loop spans 14 amino acids.

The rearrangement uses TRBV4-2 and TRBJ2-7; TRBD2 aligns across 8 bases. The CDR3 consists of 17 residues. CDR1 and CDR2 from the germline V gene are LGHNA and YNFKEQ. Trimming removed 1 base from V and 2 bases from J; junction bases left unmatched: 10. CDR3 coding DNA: TGTGCCAGCAGCCAAGCTCCTGGGCGGGGGGAGACCTACGAGCAGTACTTC. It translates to CASSQAPGRGETYEQYF.

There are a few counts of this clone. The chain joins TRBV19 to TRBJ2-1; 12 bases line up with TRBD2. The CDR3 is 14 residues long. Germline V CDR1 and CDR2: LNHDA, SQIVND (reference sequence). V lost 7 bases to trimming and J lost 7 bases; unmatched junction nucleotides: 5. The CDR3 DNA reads TGTGCCAGTATCGGACTAGCGGGAAAAAATGAGCAGTTCTTC. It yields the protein CASIGLAGKNEQFF.

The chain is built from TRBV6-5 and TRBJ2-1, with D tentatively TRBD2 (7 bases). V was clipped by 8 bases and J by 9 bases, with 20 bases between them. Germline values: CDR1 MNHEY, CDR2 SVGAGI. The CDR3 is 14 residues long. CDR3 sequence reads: CASSRGARNTEQFF. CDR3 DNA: TGTGCCAGCTCCCGGGGGGCCCGGAACACTGAGCAGTTCTTC.

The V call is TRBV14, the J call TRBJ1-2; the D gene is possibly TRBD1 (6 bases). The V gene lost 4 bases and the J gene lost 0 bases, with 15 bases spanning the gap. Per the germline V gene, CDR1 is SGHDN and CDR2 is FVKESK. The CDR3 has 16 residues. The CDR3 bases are TGTGCCAGCAGCCGAGGCCCGGGACAAGCTAACTATGGCTACACCTTC. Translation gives CASSRGPGQANYGYTF.

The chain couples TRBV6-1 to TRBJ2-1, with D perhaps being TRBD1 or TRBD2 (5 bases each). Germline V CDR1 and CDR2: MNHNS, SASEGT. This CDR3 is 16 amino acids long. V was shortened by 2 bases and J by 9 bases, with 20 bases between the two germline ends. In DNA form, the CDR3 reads TGTGCCAGCAGTGAAACGGGGCGGGTGTGGGCCGGTGAGCAGTTCTTC. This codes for CASSETGRVWAGEQFF.

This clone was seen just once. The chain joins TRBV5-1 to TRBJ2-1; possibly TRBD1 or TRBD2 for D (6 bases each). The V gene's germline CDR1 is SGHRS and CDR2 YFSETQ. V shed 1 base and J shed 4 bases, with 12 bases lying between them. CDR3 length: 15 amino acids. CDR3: CASSLFGGPYNEQFF. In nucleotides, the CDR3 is TGCGCCAGCAGCTTGTTCGGGGGCCCATACAATGAGCAGTTCTTC.

The chain's CDR3 is CASSAGLAGGSSYNEQFF. CDR3 nucleotides: TGTGCCAGCAGCGCGGGACTAGCGGGGGGCAGCTCCTACAATGAGCAGTTCTTC. The genes are TRBV11-2 and TRBJ2-1, with TRBD2 matching over 15 bases. Germline CDR1 SGHAT, CDR2 FQNNGV. V lost 5 bases and J lost 0; bases outside the gene matches: 5. This CDR3 contains 18 residues.

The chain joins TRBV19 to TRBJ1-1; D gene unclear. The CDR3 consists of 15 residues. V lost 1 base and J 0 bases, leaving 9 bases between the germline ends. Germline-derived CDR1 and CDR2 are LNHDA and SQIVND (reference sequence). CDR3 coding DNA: TGTGCCAGTAGTATAGCAGCCGGCGTGAACACTGAAGCTTTCTTT. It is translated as CASSIAAGVNTEAFF.